This entry describes one TCR beta chain. What it recognizes is unknown. These data originate in a study of shared clonotypes between healthy human individuals. Only CD45RO-negative cells positively selected for CCR7 counted as naive CD8 cells, so terminally differentiated effector memory CD45RA+ cells were excluded. Each of the donors was a healthy adult who was HIV-negative and had not had a recent acute infection or vaccination. Study conclusions and caveats: Naive CD4 clonotypes were shared across a handful of donors at about 5.2%.

The CDR3 is 13 residues long. Germline V gene data show CDR1 as LGHNA and CDR2 as YSLEER. Trimming pared 3 bases from V and 6 bases from J, leaving 12 bases between. Generated by immunoSEQ multiplex PCR, the TCRdb table keeps only in-frame clones and is missing some. Of under 600,000 clones listed, roughly 98% were seen once; the top ten hold 0.3%. The sample was naive CD8+ T cells sorted from blood. This sequence was found in a young man in good health. V usage is TRBV4-3 and J usage is TRBJ2-7; D is undetermined. The CDR3 DNA follows: TGCGCCAGCAGCCAGGCCAGAAGGGCCGAGCAGTACTTC. Amino acids: CASSQARRAEQYF.